The 21 T cell receptor beta chains below were found in one sample sequenced in a study of blood T cell repertoires in COVID-19. Produced via immunoSEQ multiplex PCR; TCRdb's table is partial and in-frame only. The sample has roughly 180,000 clones, roughly nine tenths seen once; the top ten hold around 21%. The material sequenced was peripheral blood. These receptors all stem from a man between 65 and 85 years old with active or convalescent COVID-19.

V gene TRBV7-9 combines with J gene TRBJ2-1, with 11 bases fitting TRBD2. CDR1 and CDR2 (germline): SEHNR, FQNEAQ (reference sequence). V lost 5 bases, J lost 3 bases, and 6 bases stayed unmatched. CDR3 size: 16 residues. The CDR3 DNA sequence: TGTGCCAGCAGCCGTAGCGGGAGGGCCCTCTACAATGAGCAGTTCTTC. It encodes CASSRSGRALYNEQFF.

The rearrangement links TRBV6-5 to TRBJ1-1, with D perhaps TRBD1 (5 bases). The ends were cut back, 6 bases at V and 0 bases at J, with 11 bases in the middle. CDR3 length equals 14 residues. Germline CDR1 reads MNHEY; CDR2 reads SVGAGI. CDR3 nucleotide sequence: TGTGCCAGCAGGGCGGGGGTCATGAACACTGAAGCTTTCTTT. Translated: CASRAGVMNTEAFF.

The chain employs TRBV6-2 or TRBV6-3 and TRBJ2-5, with D tentatively TRBD1 (5 bases). The V gene's germline CDR1 is MNHEY and CDR2 SVGEGT. Trimming took 2 bases from V and 1 from J, leaving 8 bases between them. This CDR3 is 14 amino acids long. The CDR3 region has the DNA TGTGCCAGCAGTTACCCCGACAGCCAAGAGACCCAGTACTTC. Translation: CASSYPDSQETQYF.

Only one count was recorded for this clone. The chain has TRBV29-1 and TRBJ1-4; 7 bases fit TRBD1. Looked up from germline, CDR1 is SQVTM and CDR2 is ANQGSEA. This CDR3 has 13 residues. The V gene end was trimmed by 4 bases and the J gene end by 7 bases; junction bases not matched to a gene: 6. CDR3 in amino acids: CSVALSGGEKLFF. The CDR3 region has the DNA TGCAGCGTTGCTCTCTCAGGGGGTGAAAAACTGTTTTTT.

This rearrangement joins TRBV11-2 to TRBJ2-7, with 7 bases matching TRBD2. In germline, CDR1 is SGHAT, CDR2 FQNNGV. The ends lost 3 bases at V and 5 bases at J; junction bases unmatched: 7. CDR3 length: 14 amino acids. The CDR3 sequence: CASSLGGRIDEQYF. The CDR3 DNA follows: TGTGCCAGCAGCTTGGGCGGGAGAATCGACGAGCAGTACTTC.

V is TRBV30 and J is TRBJ1-1, with TRBD1 as a possible D gene (6 bases). V lost 1 base to trimming and J lost 0 bases, with 21 bases between them. The germline gives CDR1 GTSNPN, CDR2 SVGIG (reference sequence). The CDR3 totals 18 residues. This CDR3 is CAWSGTTGLPTMNTEAFF. The CDR3, as DNA: TGTGCCTGGAGTGGTACTACAGGGCTACCGACCATGAACACTGAAGCTTTCTTT.

This chain uses TRBV9 with TRBJ1-2; TRBD1 matches at 7 bases. The V segment lost 4 bases and the J segment 5 bases; nucleotides outside the gene matches: 17. The CDR3 is 17 residues long. From germline, CDR1 is SGDLS and CDR2 YYNGEE. The CDR3 coding sequence is TGTGCCAGCAGCCCAGGGGGGACGACAGGGCCTACTTATGGCTACACCTTC. It encodes CASSPGGTTGPTYGYTF.

This CDR3 is CASSSGGGTATRSGAFF. CDR3 in DNA: TGTGCCAGCAGCAGCGGAGGGGGGACAGCGACTCGTAGCGGAGCTTTCTTT. The chain has TRBV7-9 and TRBJ1-1; 7 bases agree with TRBD1. The V gene's germline CDR1 is SEHNR and CDR2 FQNEAQ (reference sequence). The junction had 22 bases not matched to a gene; V was cut back by 5 bases and J by 10 bases. This CDR3 has 17 residues.

This clone was observed a few times. V and J are TRBV6-5 and TRBJ2-7, with 7 bases fitting TRBD1. The CDR3 is 13 amino acids. The V gene end was trimmed by 11 bases and the J gene end by 0 bases; junction bases not matched to a gene: 7. Germline V gene data show CDR1 as MNHEY and CDR2 as SVGAGI. The CDR3 protein is CASMTGSSYEQYF. The CDR3 DNA follows: TGTGCCTCGATGACAGGGAGCTCCTACGAGCAGTACTTC.

This sequence joins TRBV5-4 and TRBJ1-2; D remains unclear. The CDR3 runs 14 residues. Between the trimmed V and J ends, which lost 4 bases and 9 bases, there was a span of 19 bases. The V gene's germline CDR1 is SGHNT and CDR2 YYREEE (reference sequence). The CDR3 region is CASSRRQVERSYTF. CDR3 in DNA: TGTGCCAGCAGCAGGAGGCAGGTAGAGAGGAGCTACACCTTC.

This CDR3 is CASSQESSYNSPLHF. DNA of the CDR3: TGTGCCAGCAGCCAAGAGAGCTCCTATAATTCACCCCTCCACTTT. The chain couples TRBV14 to TRBJ1-6; D remains ambiguous. The germline gives CDR1 SGHDN, CDR2 FVKESK. V was shortened by 0 bases and J by 0 bases, with 3 bases between the two germline ends. The CDR3 covers 15 residues.

This chain links TRBV27 with TRBJ2-5; D may be TRBD2 (5 bases). There are 15 residues in the CDR3. V was cut by 3 bases and J by 4 bases, with 15 bases left in between. CDR1 and CDR2 (germline): MNHEY, SMNVEV (reference sequence). The CDR3 DNA reads TGTGCCAGCAGTTTCGGTGGGAGAGCCGGAGAGACCCAGTACTTC. Protein sequence: CASSFGGRAGETQYF.

The gene calls are TRBV9 and TRBJ2-5; D perhaps matches TRBD1 (8 bases). CDR1 and CDR2 from the germline V gene are SGDLS and YYNGEE. V lost 7 bases and J lost 2, with 18 bases in between. This CDR3 spans 15 amino acids. CDR3 sequence (DNA): TGTGCCAGCGCAAGGGGGGGGACAGGTCAAGAGACCCAGTACTTC. Translating it yields CASARGGTGQETQYF.

This chain uses TRBV3-1 (or the pseudogene TRBV3-2) with TRBJ2-3; D perhaps matches TRBD1 (5 bases). From germline, CDR1 is LGHDT and CDR2 YNNKEL (reference sequence). Trimming took off 3 bases at V and 6 bases at J, with 22 bases between the two ends. The CDR3 runs 17 residues. The CDR3 region is CASSHPRVSQGADTQYF. CDR3 DNA sequence: TGTGCCAGCAGCCATCCCCGGGTCTCCCAGGGCGCGGATACGCAGTATTTT.

The chain links TRBV10-3 to TRBJ2-7, with D possibly matching TRBD2 (5 bases). This CDR3 region has 14 residues. Germline CDR1 and CDR2: ENHRY and SYGVKD. Deletions cut 10 bases from V and 2 bases from J, with 18 bases between. The chain's CDR3 is CATQGRAATYEQYF. The CDR3 bases are TGTGCCACTCAAGGGCGGGCAGCCACCTACGAGCAGTACTTC.

The chain is built from TRBV19 and TRBJ1-6; D gene uncertain. Trimming took off 7 bases at V and 7 bases at J, with 14 bases between the two ends. The CDR3 contains 14 residues. Germline assignment: CDR1 LNHDA and CDR2 SQIVND (reference sequence). CDR3 protein: CASTYRVWNSPLHF. The CDR3 DNA sequence: TGTGCCAGTACCTACCGCGTTTGGAATTCACCCCTCCACTTT.

The gene calls are TRBV29-1 and TRBJ2-1, with D perhaps matching TRBD2 (5 bases). The CDR3 has 14 amino acids. CDR1 and CDR2 from the germline V gene are SQVTM and ANQGSEA. V was clipped by 4 bases and J by 7 bases, with 17 bases between them. CDR3 in DNA: TGCAGCGTTGGATGGGCGGGCCCCCTGAATGAGCAGTTCTTC. Its protein product is CSVGWAGPLNEQFF.

The J gene is TRBJ1-1, the V gene TRBV7-2; TRBD1 matches at 7 bases. CDR1 SGHTA and CDR2 FQGNSA come from the germline V gene. Trimming removed 5 bases from V and 8 bases from J; junction bases left unmatched: 11. The CDR3 is made up of 14 amino acids. For the CDR3, the DNA is TGTGCCAGCAGCCCAGGGGGGCAGGTTAGAGAAGCTTTCTTT. Its translation is CASSPGGQVREAFF.

This clone was seen a single time. The chain links TRBV7-2 to TRBJ2-1, with a tentative D call TRBD2 (5 bases). Trimming stripped 8 bases from V and 14 bases from J, with 19 bases between. Germline-derived CDR1 and CDR2 are SGHTA and FQGNSA. The CDR3 spans 12 residues. The CDR3 DNA follows: TGTGCCAGCTCACCGGGATATTATAAGAAGTTCTTC. This codes for CASSPGYYKKFF. Full variable domain (remainder filled in from reference TRBV7-2 and TRBJ2-1): GAGVSQSPSNKVTEKGKDVELRCDPISGHTALYWYRQSLGQGLEFLIYFQGNSAPDKSGLPSDRFSAERTGGSVSTLTIQRTQQEDSAVYLCASSPGYYKKFFGPGTRLTVL.

The rearrangement joins TRBV9 to TRBJ1-1; TRBD1 might be the D (6 bases). CDR1 SGDLS and CDR2 YYNGEE come from the germline V gene. V lost 2 bases and J 2 bases, leaving 13 bases between the germline ends. CDR3 size: 15 residues. The CDR3 here is CASSVETGPNTEAFF. The CDR3 nucleotides are TGTGCCAGCAGCGTCGAGACAGGACCAAACACTGAAGCTTTCTTT.

J is TRBJ1-3 and V is TRBV5-1, with 7 bases matching TRBD1. J was trimmed by 3 bases and V by 1 base; bases with no gene match: 4. The CDR3 consists of 15 residues. CDR1 and CDR2 (germline): SGHRS, YFSETQ. CDR3 amino acids: CASSLWTGGGNTIYF. CDR3 nucleotide sequence: TGCGCCAGCAGCTTGTGGACAGGTGGTGGAAACACCATATATTTT.